This T cell receptor (beta chain) was captured by sequencing in a study of early T cells in non-severe SARS-CoV-2 infection. Study overall: The input, bulk RNA from unsorted whole blood, was sequenced, and chains were unpaired. Study conclusions and caveats: Missing private and CD4 specificities, VDJdb matching favored anti-spike CD8 responses.

In the library, individual cDNA molecules carried attached unique molecular identifiers. MiXCR was run by TCRdb on the 5' RACE reads, yielding one entry per CDR3 protein. The sample has about 70,000 distinct CDR3 sequences; 13% to 15% are singletons. This CDR3 contains 15 residues. The germline gives CDR1 SGHTA, CDR2 FQGNSA. V dropped 1 base and J dropped 2; count of bases not matched to a gene: 2. For this clonotype: Its antigen is undetermined.

The genes are TRBV7-2 and TRBJ2-1; the match to TRBD2 covers 7 bases. The sequenced sample was whole blood, obtained at baseline. This sequence was found in an adult who was a healthcare worker with PCR-confirmed SARS-CoV-2 infection or an uninfected control (not recorded which). CDR3 sequence (DNA): TGTGCCAGCAGCTTAGACGCGGGGGCCTACAATGAGCAGTTCTTC. Protein: CASSLDAGAYNEQFF.